This T cell receptor beta chain stems from a study of cytomegalovirus exposure and HLA in healthy donors (dated by TCRdb to about 2017). For context, the study as a whole: According to an earlier analysis of 587 of the donors, 200 million or so T cells yielded 117 million unique TCR beta sequences and around 280 Gb of sequence data. An early release that covered about 600 HLA-typed donors contained around 330 gigabases of sequencing data and 85 million to 100 million unique TCR sequences. Of the 350 to 450 genotyped donors, 75% to 85% were placed in the genetic ancestry cluster associated with self-reported Caucasian donors. The aim of the study was to test whether cataloging public T cell receptors could identify signatures of past pathogen exposure. The study used immunosequencing to profile the T cell repertoires of 670 or so subjects and linked those repertoires to cytomegalovirus serostatus. Besides the first cohort of about 730 subjects, a separate validation cohort made up of over 95 different subjects was used. To predict cytomegalovirus infection status, the study combined high-throughput TCR immunosequencing, statistical association of individual TCRs with disease status, and machine learning. To study patterns of TCR occurrence, a later analysis re-analyzed previously published TCR beta repertoires from under 750 donors and added high-resolution HLA genotyping. The later analysis used no new phenotypic data to find candidate immune exposures, relying instead on TCR beta sequences and their occurrence across donors. An earlier analysis of approximately 640 of the donors applied high-throughput TCR beta sequencing to assess whether each TCR beta V gene segment acted as functional or pseudogenic. Donor age, sex, ethnicity and CMV serostatus were collected together with the repertoire data. In a later genetic analysis, genome-wide SNP genotypes for 398 of the 666 donors were used, and that subset was treated as a discovery cohort. All discovery cohort repertoires had been generated on a single sequencing platform. Class I and class II HLA loci were covered by the typing at four-digit resolution. The number of donors typed differed by locus, with roughly 629-640 for A, B, C, DRB1 and DQB1, around 500 for DQA1, about 610 for DPA1, and roughly 450 for DPB1. Four or five DR-DQ haplotypes were handled as single units for association and clustering, since linkage in the cohort was strong. Among about 360 genotyped donors of the cohort, an average of around 240,000 unique TCR beta nucleotide sequences were sequenced per donor, roughly 18% of them non-productive. The full study reports these points: Linkage disequilibrium might explain the correlated functional status among segregating V segments, but an unknown experimental factor could not be excluded. The classifier was reported to diagnose cytomegalovirus status with high specificity and sensitivity in both the original and validation cohorts. In the study, approximately 150 TCR beta chains were listed as associated with cytomegalovirus. According to a later analysis, parvovirus B19, influenza, CMV and Epstein-Barr virus appeared linked to several top co-occurrence clusters. The cohort was sequenced for TCR beta chains only, and without alpha or paired-chain data the features that could be detected were limited. Because HLA typing was unavailable for some donors at each locus, only the typed subset was used in association tests. In a later analysis, HLA-associated TCR beta chains were found to be more clonally expanded and to have lower generation probabilities than equally common non-associated chains. Across donors, most TCR sequences were observed very rarely, whereas some public TCRs were present in many individuals. A few of the identified cytomegalovirus-associated TCR beta chains were confirmed in vitro to be specific for cytomegalovirus antigens. Compared with the roughly 670-donor mean, donors in an Asian-associated ancestry cluster had fewer N-insertions in productive TCRs, according to a later genetic analysis. Some IMGT-functional V segments, including TRBV6-2 and TRBV6-3, could not be distinguished by the 87-base-pair reads and were therefore excluded. A further reported finding was that TCR beta sequences accurately predicted the HLA-A and HLA-B alleles for most subjects in the first cohort. Because counts were too low, more than 15 rarely observed V segments, including chromosome 9 orphons, were left out of the earlier analysis of about 620 of the donors. In a later analysis, most CMV-associated TCR beta chains were found to appear HLA-restricted, with HLA associations seemingly driven largely by CMV exposure. A later genetic analysis associated a missense DCLRE1C variant with V-gene and J-gene trimming of TCR beta chains, and an independent cohort replicated the association. Presence/absence analyses assumed roughly uniform sequencing depth across donors, an assumption that may not hold. A later analysis associated some 17,000 TCR beta sequences with specific HLA alleles at a false discovery rate of 0.05. In an earlier analysis of fewer than 750 of the donors, most TCR beta V segments were observed in productive rearrangements about 87% or about 30% of the time, broadly matching IMGT annotations. When HLA alleles, especially DR and DQ, strongly co-occurred, attributing TCR associations to individual alleles was difficult. It was suggested by the authors that the approach could potentially be generalized to other disease states and immunological phenotypes. Immune exposure information for the cohort was limited to CMV serostatus. The sequencing pipeline was judged likely to have produced a cluster of highly shared sequence variants as a technical artifact. According to a later analysis, TCR association rates differed among HLA loci, with DRB1 alleles showing the most associated TCRs and HLA-C alleles showing the fewest.

A word on this clone: Its antigen is unknown. Compared with germline, one end of the junction differs, possibly owing to a read error.

CDR1 SEHNR and CDR2 FQNEAQ were looked up in the germline V gene (reference sequence). Spanning cysteine to phenylalanine, the CDR3 consists of 17 amino acids. Of all the DNA, just the CDR3 is kept, 51 bases in frame from base 1. The protocol used for the library was the immunoSEQ multiplex PCR assay. For the multiplex PCR, a mixture combining 60 forward primers for TCR Vbeta segments and 13 reverse primers for TCR Jbeta segments was used. The CDR3 region of rearranged TCR beta genes was amplified from genomic DNA by a multiplex PCR assay. Amplified TCR beta libraries were sequenced as 87-base-pair reads on the Illumina HiSeq System. Turning to the authors' computational methods: A later analysis tallied approximately 87 million unique TCR beta chains across the 666 repertoires, and approximately 12 million of those chains were shared by two or more donors. Raw reads were error-corrected and collapsed into unique sequences with a nearest-neighbor algorithm that merged closely related sequences to remove PCR and sequencing errors. To assign V, D and J gene segments, CDR3 sequences were aligned to IMGT reference sequences. Each retained sequence needed at least a six-nucleotide match to both a V gene segment and a J gene segment. Rearrangements were called productive when the CDR3 lacked stop codons and stayed in frame with V and J; all others were non-productive. Following IMGT convention, CDR3 was defined as the stretch from the second conserved V-encoded cysteine up to the conserved J-encoded phenylalanine. Sequences without an unambiguous match to a single V gene segment were excluded from the earlier analysis of 500 to 700 of the donors. In an earlier analysis of 587 of the donors, V segments were called functional above 56.7% productive rearrangements and were called segregating when the between-donor standard deviation exceeded 5%. A statistical classification framework was built for diagnosing cytomegalovirus status from the catalog of TCR beta chain sequences. In a later analysis, V and J genes were assigned by comparing TCR nucleotide sequences against IMGT/GENE-DB human TR gene sequences. Using the TCRdist pipeline, a later analysis assigned CDR3 sequences along with most-parsimonious VDJ recombination scenarios. In a later analysis, each TCR beta chain was defined by its CDR3 amino acid sequence together with its V-gene family, and reads lacking a unique V-gene family were excluded. To address suspected cross-contamination and a sequencing artifact, a later analysis removed under 600 highly shared, low-generation-probability nucleotide sequences. In a later analysis, a clonal expansion index for each public chain was calculated from normalized within-repertoire ranks of inferred template counts. In a later analysis, generation probabilities were computed using a VDJ recombination model fitted to out-of-frame rearrangements, and the results were checked against IGoR. Hypergeometric tests were used in a later analysis to score TCR-TCR, TCR-HLA and TCR-CMV co-occurrence, with a repertoire-size bias correction applied to the TCR pairs. A later analysis estimated false discovery rates by permuting HLA or CMV assignments 20 times. In a later analysis, co-occurring TCRs were grouped using DBSCAN, and TCRdist sequence similarity was added for clustering within HLA-allele-positive subsets. Repertoires with fewer than 30,000 or more than 120,000 public chains, plus five repertoires with anomalous nucleotide sharing, were excluded from co-occurrence clustering. Drawn from immuneACCESS, this table holds only the in-frame rearrangements with V and J called that TCRdb kept. Clones are partly lost; checked studies trace under half to an unresolved V gene and leave the rest unexplained. The V and J calls and clone size were taken over from that table, and D and trimming were inferred from the DNA. A total of fewer than 130,000 clones appear in this sample, roughly three quarters of them only once. The ten top clones hold roughly 6.2% of the sample.

In total, around 600 healthy bone marrow donors made up the cohort. At the time of sampling, all cohort members were nominally healthy, though unrecorded immune exposures were likely present. The donor was CMV seropositive and was included in the group of 270 or so seropositive cohort members. Every donor gave a peripheral blood sample, and the peripheral blood mononuclear cells from that sample were used for TCR beta sequencing. The Qiagen DNeasy Blood Extraction Kit was used to extract genomic DNA from the blood cell samples. The origin of this receptor is a man aged 30-40 years in good health and CMV-seropositive. The sequencing input was PBMCs. The sequence joins TRBV7-9 to TRBJ2-2; TRBD1 aligns with 7 central bases. The CDR3 protein sequence reads: CSSSLVLLEGGSGELFF. The DNA reads TGTTCCAGCAGCTTAGTTCTACTTGAAGGGGGCTCCGGGGAGCTGTTTTTT.